This is a list of T cell receptor beta chains from one sample in a study of shared clonotypes between healthy human individuals. Using immunoSEQ multiplex PCR, the repertoire was profiled, and TCRdb retains in-frame clones only, with some absent. The table records roughly 1.5 million clones, 95% to 99% of them present only once. The specimen was naive CD4+ T cells sorted from blood. The receptors shown here come from a young man in good health. The CDR3 runs from the conserved cysteine through the conserved F or W. D genes are given only for firm matches. Size is omitted from some rows. Given values are once, few, many or a class for expanded clones.

clone_size	v_call	j_call	d_call	cdr3_nt	cdr3_aa
once	TRBV19	TRBJ2-2	TRBD1	TGTGCCAGTAAAATACAGGGGTGGCCAGAAACCGGGGAGCTGTTTTTT	CASKIQGWPETGELFF
NA	TRBV28	TRBJ2-1	NA	TGTGCCAGCACCCGACAGGATCGCAATGAGCAGTTCTTC	CASTRQDRNEQFF
NA	TRBV5-1	TRBJ2-7	NA	TGCGCCAGCAGCCCTGACGGGTTCTCCTACGAGCAGTACTTC	CASSPDGFSYEQYF
once	TRBV9	TRBJ1-4	NA	TGTGCCAGCAGTTTTGGATCCCCAGGATCGGCTAATGAAAAACTGTTTTTT	CASSFGSPGSANEKLFF
NA	TRBV5-4	TRBJ2-1	NA	TGTGCCAGCAGCCCTTGGGGAGCGGCCTACAATGAGCAGTTCTTC	CASSPWGAAYNEQFF
NA	TRBV18	TRBJ2-1	TRBD2	TGTGCCAGCTCACCGGTGGCTAGCGGGAGTTTGAATGAGCAGTTCTTC	CASSPVASGSLNEQFF
once	TRBV4-2	TRBJ2-1	NA	TGTGCCAGCAGCCCTATACCGGGGGCAGGCAATGAGCAGTTCTTC	CASSPIPGAGNEQFF
NA	TRBV11-2	TRBJ2-1	NA	TGTGCCAGCAGCCCCACTAGGATGCCCTACAATGAGCAGTTCTTC	CASSPTRMPYNEQFF
NA	TRBV19	TRBJ1-2	TRBD1	TGTGCCAGTAGTCCAGGGACAGCAAGGACATATGGCTACACCTTC	CASSPGTARTYGYTF
NA	TRBV2	TRBJ2-7	NA	TGTGCCAGCAGTGAGCAGGGTCAGGGGCCCCCGGACATGTACTTC	CASSEQGQGPPDMYF
once	TRBV5-1	TRBJ2-7	NA	TGCGCCACCTCGCCTGACGGGTACTCCTACGAGCAGTACTTC	CATSPDGYSYEQYF
NA	TRBV6-5	TRBJ1-3	NA	TGTGCCAGCAGCCCCGGGCACGGTGGAAACACCATATATTTT	CASSPGHGGNTIYF
NA	TRBV18	TRBJ2-2	NA	TGTGCCAGCTCACCGACCCGAAACACCGGGGAGCTGTTTTTT	CASSPTRNTGELFF
NA	TRBV5-6	TRBJ2-3	NA	TGTGCCAGCAGCCCCGGGGCCCGGGGCACAGATACGCAGTATTTT	CASSPGARGTDTQYF
NA	TRBV14	TRBJ1-5	NA	TGTGCCAGCAGCCAAGATGGGTCAGGGGCTGGCAATCAGCCCCAGCATTTT	CASSQDGSGAGNQPQHF
NA	TRBV5-1	TRBJ2-2	NA	TGCGCCAGCGTAATAGGGAGAAGATCCACCGGGGAGCTGTTTTTT	CASVIGRRSTGELFF